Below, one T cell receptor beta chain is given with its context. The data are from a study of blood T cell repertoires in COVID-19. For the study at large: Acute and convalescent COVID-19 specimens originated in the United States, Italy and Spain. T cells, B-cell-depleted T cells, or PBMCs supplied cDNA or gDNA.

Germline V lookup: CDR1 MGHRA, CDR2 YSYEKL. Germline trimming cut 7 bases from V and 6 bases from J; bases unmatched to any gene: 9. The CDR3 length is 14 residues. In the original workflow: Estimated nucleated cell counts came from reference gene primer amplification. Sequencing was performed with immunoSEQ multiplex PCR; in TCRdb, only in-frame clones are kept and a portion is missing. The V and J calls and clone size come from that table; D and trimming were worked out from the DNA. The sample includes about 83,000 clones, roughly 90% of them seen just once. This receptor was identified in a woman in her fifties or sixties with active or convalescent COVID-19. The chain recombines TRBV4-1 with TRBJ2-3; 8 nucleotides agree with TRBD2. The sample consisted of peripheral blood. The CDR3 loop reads CASTGGGDRDTQYF. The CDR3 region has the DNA TGCGCCAGCACCGGGGGGGGCGACCGGGATACGCAGTATTTT.